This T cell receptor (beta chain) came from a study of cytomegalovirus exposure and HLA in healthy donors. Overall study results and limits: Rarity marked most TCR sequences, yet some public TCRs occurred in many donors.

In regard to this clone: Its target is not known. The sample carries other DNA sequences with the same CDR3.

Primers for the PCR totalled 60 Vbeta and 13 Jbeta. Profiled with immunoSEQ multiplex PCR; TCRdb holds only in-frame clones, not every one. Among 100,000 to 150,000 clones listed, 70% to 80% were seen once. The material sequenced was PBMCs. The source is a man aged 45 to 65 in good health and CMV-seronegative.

In DNA, the CDR3 is TGTGCCAGTAGTGCACAGGGGGGCGATGAAAAACTGTTTTTT. Its protein is CASSAQGGDEKLFF. The chain has TRBV19 and TRBJ1-4; 8 positions agree with TRBD1. The CDR3 totals 14 residues. The V segment lost 5 bases and the J segment 6 bases; nucleotides outside the gene matches: 5. Germline V gene lookup returns CDR1 LNHDA and CDR2 SQIVND (reference sequence).